Listed here is a single T cell receptor (beta chain). The antigen is unknown. The sample originates from a study of regulatory T cells in long-lasting Graves disease. For the study at large: Under 3 months of antithyroid drugs had been taken by newly diagnosed Graves' patients. Broader study findings: Persistent Graves' disease cases displayed lower TCR diversity than newly diagnosed ones.

iRepertoire HTBI primers and Arm-PCR of CDR3 regions built TCR beta libraries. From the multiplex PCR reads, TCRdb called clonotypes with MiXCR, one entry per CDR3 protein. The table lists roughly 400,000 distinct CDR3 sequences, 16% of them singletons. Germline V lookup: CDR1 SGDLS, CDR2 YYNGEE. The CDR3 totals 13 residues. V lost 5 bases, J lost 2 bases, and 11 bases lay in between. Time point indicated: newly diagnosed GD, antithyroid drugs for less than 3 months. TCR sequences were obtained from RNA taken from PBMCs. Roughly 9.8 milliliters of peripheral blood went into EDTA tubes. The same data also went into a second study, on T cells in Graves' hyperthyroidism and ophthalmopathy. As reported in that work: HTBI primers drove first-round RT-PCR of the TCR CDR3.

This sequence was found in a woman in her late teens or twenties with Graves disease. This chain joins TRBV9 and TRBJ2-7; possibly TRBD1 or TRBD2 for D (5 bases each). The input for sequencing was peripheral blood mononuclear cells (PBMCs), taken at new diagnosis, from a patient treated with antithyroid drugs. CDR3: CASSRGQTYEQYF. CDR3 in DNA: TGTGCCAGCAGTCGGGGCCAAACCTACGAGCAGTACTTC.